The 9 T cell receptor beta chains below all came from one sample that was sequenced in a study of T-cell reconstitution after alpha-beta-depleted transplantation in children. Unique molecular identifiers were incorporated during preparation of the TCRbeta library. MiXCR, applied by TCRdb to the PCR reads, yields one record per CDR3 protein. The data hold 600,000 to 800,000 distinct CDR3 sequences, with less than 15% observed a single time. The source material was PBMCs, sampled before TCRalphabeta/CD19-depleted stem cell transplant. The receptors were sampled from a girl aged 2-10 years with congenital amegakaryocytic thrombocytopenia, due to receive a stem cell transplant.

There are a few counts of this clonotype. J is TRBJ2-5 and V is TRBV5-1; the D gene is possibly TRBD2 (5 bases). CDR3 size: 16 residues. Germline lookup yields CDR1 SGHRS and CDR2 YFSETQ. Trimming pared 6 bases from V and 1 base from J, leaving 19 bases between. The CDR3, as DNA: TGCGCCAGCAATAGACGGACTGACCTGCCCCAAGAGACCCAGTACTTC. Translated, it gives CASNRRTDLPQETQYF.

This clonotype has ten or more counts. The rearrangement joins TRBV3-1 to TRBJ1-5; TRBD1 agrees at 7 bases. This CDR3 spans 14 amino acids. V lost 5 bases, J lost 3 bases, and 4 bases stayed unmatched. Germline CDR1 LGHDT, CDR2 YNNKEL (reference sequence). The CDR3 DNA sequence: TGTGCCAGCAGCTTGACAGGGATCAATCAGCCCCAGCATTTT. It translates to CASSLTGINQPQHF.

This clonotype was counted a few times. This sequence joins TRBV10-2 and TRBJ2-1; 9 nucleotides match TRBD2. The V and J ends lost 6 bases and 0 bases, in that order; junction bases with no gene match: 3. CDR1 and CDR2 from the germline V gene are WSHSY and SAAADI. This CDR3 is built from 15 residues. The CDR3 DNA reads TGCGCCAGCAGACATAGCGGGAGCTCCTACAATGAGCAGTTCTTC. It yields the protein CASRHSGSSYNEQFF.

This clonotype has a count of ten or more. The genes are TRBV20-1 and TRBJ2-7, with TRBD1 matching 8 bases. CDR3 length equals 17 residues. The V and J ends lost 0 bases and 3 bases, in that order; junction bases with no gene match: 13. Germline V CDR1 and CDR2: DFQATT, SNEGSKA (reference sequence). CDR3 sequence (DNA): TGCAGTGCTAGAGATAGGCCCGGACAGGGTAAATACTACGAGCAGTACTTC. Translating it yields CSARDRPGQGKYYEQYF.

This clonotype was seen ten or more times. This chain uses TRBV5-1 with TRBJ2-1, with 7 bases fitting TRBD2. Looked up from germline, CDR1 is SGHRS and CDR2 is YFSETQ. Trimming at V came to 4 bases and at J to 7 bases, leaving 11 bases not matched to a gene. The CDR3 is 15 amino acids. The CDR3 nucleotides read TGCGCCAGCAGCGCGGTGGGAGGGCCTAGTAATGAGCAGTTCTTC. Translating gives CASSAVGGPSNEQFF.

This clonotype was observed a few times. The CDR3 loop is CASSPDSSGRRYEQYF. The DNA of the CDR3 is TGCGCCAGCAGCCCCGACTCTAGCGGGAGACGATACGAGCAGTACTTC. The gene calls are TRBV5-1 and TRBJ2-7; 10 bases line up with TRBD2. This CDR3 region has 16 residues. Germline V gene lookup returns CDR1 SGHRS and CDR2 YFSETQ. V was clipped by 4 bases and J by 4 bases; unmatched bases: 11. Based on the CDR3 plus reference TRBV5-1 and TRBJ2-7, the full variable domain is KAGVTQTPRYLIKTRGQQVTLSCSPISGHRSVSWYQQTPGQGLQFLFEYFSETQRNKGNFPGRFSGRQFSNSRSEMNVSTLELGDSALYLCASSPDSSGRRYEQYFGPGTRLTVT.

The chain uses TRBV4-1 and TRBJ1-5; D possibly corresponds to TRBD1 (6 bases). This CDR3 is built from 16 residues. Trimming shortened V by 4 bases and J by 2 bases, and 15 bases separated the two germline ends. Germline-derived CDR1 and CDR2 are MGHRA and YSYEKL. The CDR3 coding sequence is TGCGCCAGCAGCCCCATTGGGGGGGGCCGCAATCAGCCCCAGCATTTT. Translated, it gives CASSPIGGGRNQPQHF.

This clonotype was counted between two and nine times. V gene TRBV5-1 combines with J gene TRBJ2-1; D not resolved. This CDR3 has 16 residues. Germline CDR1 reads SGHRS; CDR2 reads YFSETQ. The V end was cut by 6 bases, the J end by 6 bases, with 22 bases between. CDR3 sequence reads: CASTLLAERPSNEQFF. The CDR3 coding sequence is TGCGCCAGCACTTTACTGGCGGAGCGACCTTCCAATGAGCAGTTCTTC.

The chain is built from TRBV10-3 and TRBJ2-3; 7 bases are shared with TRBD1. CDR3 length equals 17 residues. CDR1 and CDR2 from the germline V gene are ENHRY and SYGVKD. With V trimmed by 6 bases and J by 0 bases, 12 bases remained unmatched. CDR3 sequence reads: CAIRLGRDSPSTDTQYF. CDR3 in DNA: TGTGCCATCAGACTGGGCAGGGACAGTCCTAGCACAGATACGCAGTATTTT.